This passage covers 21 T cell receptor beta chains from one sample sequenced in a study of T cells in Graves' hyperthyroidism and ophthalmopathy. RNA transcripts yielded amplified TCR beta CDR3 regions. Primed by the HTBI set, a first-round RT-PCR was run on the TCR CDR3. Via MiXCR, TCRdb re-called the multiplex PCR reads, giving one row per CDR3 protein. The profile shows around 690,000 distinct CDR3 sequences, about 18% of them singletons. Sequences were obtained from blood. Receptors originate from a man aged 50 or older with Graves' hyperthyroidism.

This clonotype was recorded at least ten times. This chain uses TRBV12-3 or TRBV12-4 with TRBJ2-1; D might be TRBD1 (6 bases). V was shortened by 7 bases and J by 7 bases, with 17 bases between the two germline ends. This CDR3 spans 14 amino acids. The CDR3 spells CASIRDILDNEQFF. The CDR3 DNA reads as TGTGCCAGCATCAGGGACATACTAGATAATGAGCAGTTCTTC.

In this sample, this clonotype turned up many times. The chain uses TRBV14 and TRBJ2-1, with 11 bases matching TRBD2. Germline V gives CDR1 SGHDN, CDR2 FVKESK. This CDR3 is 20 amino acids long. Germline trimming cut 4 bases from V and 4 bases from J; bases unmatched to any gene: 18. The chain's CDR3 is CASSLTPGLAERGLYNEQFF. CDR3 sequence (DNA): TGTGCCAGCAGCCTGACTCCGGGACTAGCGGAAAGGGGTCTTTACAATGAGCAGTTCTTC.

Ten or more counts support this clonotype. The chain couples TRBV20-1 to TRBJ2-1; 12 bases map to TRBD2. After removal of 6 bases from V and 2 bases from J, the junction contained 5 bases not matched to a gene. Germline lookup yields CDR1 DFQATT and CDR2 SNEGSKA (reference sequence). The CDR3 extends over 15 amino acids. CDR3 region: CSAEGLAGTYNEQFF. In DNA form, the CDR3 reads TGCAGTGCGGAAGGACTAGCGGGGACCTACAATGAGCAGTTCTTC.

This clonotype was counted between two and nine times. The chain recombines TRBV4-3 with TRBJ1-2, with D possibly matching TRBD1 (5 bases). CDR3 size: 15 residues. V was clipped by 0 bases and J by 8 bases, with 16 bases between them. Germline V CDR1 and CDR2: LGHNA, YSLEER. The CDR3 sequence: CASSQDPGLGQGYTF. The CDR3 DNA reads as TGCGCCAGCAGCCAAGACCCGGGCTTAGGACAAGGCTACACCTTC.

Many counts were recorded for this clonotype. This sequence joins TRBV7-9 and TRBJ2-1; 7 positions match TRBD2. Germline CDR1 reads SEHNR; CDR2 reads FQNEAQ (reference sequence). The V segment lost 9 bases and the J segment 6 bases; nucleotides outside the gene matches: 8. This CDR3 comprises 13 residues. The CDR3 nucleotides are TGTGCCAGTGTCCTGGGAGGGGTCAATGAGCAGTTCTTC. Protein product: CASVLGGVNEQFF.

This clonotype was detected many times. V gene TRBV7-9 combines with J gene TRBJ2-5; D ambiguous. The CDR3 has 14 amino acids. The V and J ends lost 4 bases and 2 bases respectively, with 11 bases between them. Germline lookup yields CDR1 SEHNR and CDR2 FQNEAQ (reference sequence). The CDR3 protein is CASSSQNLQETQYF. CDR3 DNA sequence: TGTGCCAGCAGCTCACAGAACCTACAAGAGACCCAGTACTTC.

A few counts support this clonotype. The chain recombines TRBV12-3 or TRBV12-4 with TRBJ1-5; maybe TRBD1 (6 bases). The CDR3 consists of 13 residues. The V gene lost 5 bases and the J gene lost 10 bases, with 15 bases spanning the gap. The CDR3 bases are TGTGCCAGCAGTAGGGGGGGGTTTTCCCCCCAGCATTTT. It is translated as CASSRGGFSPQHF.

V is TRBV29-1 and J is TRBJ2-1; TRBD1 or TRBD2 may be the D gene (5 bases each). V was clipped by 3 bases and J by 0 bases, with 12 bases between them. Germline V lookup: CDR1 SQVTM, CDR2 ANQGSEA. The CDR3 extends over 15 amino acids. CDR3 loop: CSVDTGRGSYNEQFF. CDR3 in DNA: TGCAGCGTTGATACGGGACGGGGCTCCTACAATGAGCAGTTCTTC.

This clonotype occurred a few times. The genes are TRBV11-2 and TRBJ1-1; no firm D call. V lost 1 base, J lost 4 bases, and 10 bases lay in between. Germline lookup yields CDR1 SGHAT and CDR2 FQNNGV. This CDR3 has 14 residues. The CDR3: CASSLVQVGTEAFF. DNA for the CDR3: TGTGCCAGCAGCTTAGTGCAGGTGGGCACTGAAGCTTTCTTT. Together with reference TRBV11-2 and TRBJ1-1, the CDR3 gives the full variable domain: EAGVAQSPRYKIIEKRQSVAFWCNPISGHATLYWYQQILGQGPKLLIQFQNNGVVDDSQLPKDRFSAERLKGVDSTLKIQPAKLEDSAVYLCASSLVQVGTEAFFGQGTRLTVV.

This clonotype was recorded at least ten times. This chain uses TRBV2 with TRBJ2-5; a possible D gene is TRBD1 (6 bases). The CDR3 extends over 15 amino acids. Per germline, CDR1 SNHLY and CDR2 FYNNEI. Trimming shortened V by 2 bases and J by 5 bases, and 15 bases separated the two germline ends. CDR3 sequence (DNA): TGTGCCAGCAGTGAATACGGACAGTATACGGAGACCCAGTACTTC. It is translated as CASSEYGQYTETQYF. The complete variable domain, with remaining parts taken from reference TRBV2 and TRBJ2-5, reads EPEVTQTPSHQVTQMGQEVILRCVPISNHLYFYWYRQILGQKVEFLVSFYNNEISEKSEIFDDQFSVERPDGSNFTLKIRSTKLEDSAMYFCASSEYGQYTETQYFGPGTRLLVL.

This clonotype occurred a few times. The genes are TRBV20-1 and TRBJ2-7, with TRBD1 identical over 9 bases. Germline V CDR1 and CDR2: DFQATT, SNEGSKA (reference sequence). The V gene end was trimmed by 5 bases and the J gene end by 4 bases; junction bases not matched to a gene: 12. The CDR3 covers 15 residues. CDR3: CSAPSFGQGNYEQYF. The CDR3 DNA reads TGCAGTGCTCCATCTTTCGGACAGGGGAATTACGAGCAGTACTTC.

This clonotype was detected ten times or more. V and J are TRBV7-3 and TRBJ2-1, with TRBD2 matching 7 bases. J gave up 7 bases and V 4 bases, and 13 bases lay outside the gene matches. The CDR3 totals 16 residues. Germline CDR1 reads SGHTA; CDR2 reads FQGTGA. The CDR3 reads CASSYPVEGGLNEQFF. The CDR3, as DNA: TGTGCCAGCAGCTACCCTGTAGAGGGAGGGCTGAATGAGCAGTTCTTC.

This clonotype was found once. A much larger clone is a single base away; this may be a read error. The chain has TRBV6-5 and TRBJ2-1; no reliable D call. Germline values: CDR1 MNHEY, CDR2 SVGAGI. CDR3 length: 15 amino acids. In DNA, the CDR3 is TGTGCCAGCAGTTACTCGACCTCAGTGTACAATGAGCGGTTCTTC. Protein: CASSYSTSVYNERFF.

The sample holds a few counts of this clonotype. V gene TRBV12-3 or TRBV12-4 combines with J gene TRBJ1-5, with a weak D call TRBD1 (6 bases). V was shortened by 4 bases and J by 0 bases, with 13 bases between the two germline ends. The CDR3 consists of 16 residues. CDR3 sequence reads: CASSSDRINSNQPQHF. CDR3 nucleotide sequence: TGTGCCAGCAGTTCTGACAGGATCAATAGCAATCAGCCCCAGCATTTT.

This clonotype occurred many times. The V and J genes are TRBV5-1 and TRBJ2-5; the D is unclear. The CDR3 is 14 amino acids. V shed 0 bases and J shed 2 bases, with 8 bases lying between them. Germline assignment: CDR1 SGHRS and CDR2 YFSETQ. CDR3 sequence (DNA): TGCGCCAGCAGCTTGGGGGCCGGTCAAGAGACCCAGTACTTC. Translating it yields CASSLGAGQETQYF.

This clonotype has a count of ten or more. The chain uses TRBV12-3 or TRBV12-4 and TRBJ2-3, with 7 bases that match TRBD1. V shed 0 bases and J 2 bases; nucleotides not matched to a gene: 8. The length of the CDR3 is 17 residues. CDR3 DNA: TGTGCCAGCAGTTTAGCGCTACGAACAGGGGCCACAGATACGCAGTATTTT. Translating gives CASSLALRTGATDTQYF.

Of note for this clonotype: Possible read error: a much larger clone is one base away. V is TRBV27 and J is TRBJ1-6; 10 bases agree with TRBD1. V gave up 6 bases and J gave up 9 bases; unmatched junction bases: 8. The CDR3 is made up of 15 amino acids. The germline V gene encodes CDR1 MNHEY and CDR2 SMNVEV (reference sequence). The CDR3 nucleotides read TGTGCCAGCAGGACGGGACAGGGGTTTTGTTCACCCCTCCACTTT. Translation: CASRTGQGFCSPLHF.

This clonotype was seen at least ten times. The chain links TRBV7-8 to TRBJ2-1, with D unclear. Germline assignment: CDR1 SGHVS and CDR2 FQNEAQ. This CDR3 is 15 amino acids long. The ends were cut back, 1 base at V and 4 bases at J, with 11 bases in the middle. Written as DNA, the CDR3 is TGTGCCAGCAGCTTAGAAACGGGCAGATACAATGAGCAGTTCTTC. It translates to CASSLETGRYNEQFF.

This clonotype appeared a few times. Just one base apart from a much larger clone, this may be a read error. This rearrangement joins TRBV2 to TRBJ2-3; D not resolved. The CDR3 is 14 residues long. Germline lookup yields CDR1 SNHLY and CDR2 FYNNEI. Trimming cost V 6 bases and J 6 bases, with 16 bases left between them. The chain's CDR3 is CASRPDRYDDTQYF. The CDR3 nucleotides are TGTGCCAGCAGGCCGGACCGATACGACGATACGCAGTATTTT.

The chain carries TRBV6-5 and TRBJ2-5, with 9 bases lining up with TRBD1. J was trimmed by 5 bases and V by 4 bases; bases with no gene match: 11. This CDR3 spans 16 amino acids. Germline loops: CDR1 MNHEY, CDR2 SVGAGI. The CDR3 DNA reads as TGTGCCAGCAGTTTCCTCCGGGACAGGGTTTACGAGACCCAGTACTTC. Translated: CASSFLRDRVYETQYF.

The sample holds many counts of this clonotype. V gene TRBV24-1 combines with J gene TRBJ2-6; D may be TRBD2 (7 bases). V shed 5 bases and J shed 0 bases, with 19 bases lying between them. The CDR3 length is 19 residues. The germline V gene has CDR1 KGHDR and CDR2 SFDVKD. The CDR3 is CATSARGGGKYSGANVLTF. The CDR3, as DNA: TGTGCCACCAGTGCTAGAGGGGGGGGGAAATACTCTGGGGCCAACGTCCTGACTTTC.